The next 7 T cell receptor beta chains were all read from a single sample in a study of regulatory T cells in long-lasting Graves disease. Time point reported: newly diagnosed GD, antithyroid drugs for less than 3 months. Construction of the TCR library relied on RNA isolated from PBMCs. For TCR beta, libraries came from iRepertoire HTBI primers and Arm-PCR of CDR3 regions. TCRdb analysed the multiplex PCR reads with MiXCR anew, one entry per CDR3 protein. The table records some 220,000 distinct CDR3 sequences, around 19% of them present only once. The data were also submitted as part of a second study, on T cells in Graves' hyperthyroidism and ophthalmopathy.

This specimen consisted of peripheral blood mononuclear cells (PBMCs), obtained at new diagnosis, from a patient treated with antithyroid drugs. Every receptor here comes from a woman in her thirties with Graves disease.

A few counts support this clonotype. This chain connects TRBV2 to TRBJ2-1, with D unclear. CDR1 is SNHLY, CDR2 FYNNEI, per germline. The CDR3 covers 13 residues. Trimming took off 9 bases at V and 3 bases at J, with 12 bases between the two ends. CDR3 loop: CASSTPDYNEQFF. DNA of the CDR3: TGTGCCAGTAGTACACCCGACTACAATGAGCAGTTCTTC.

In its sample, this clonotype was seen many times. The J gene is TRBJ2-1, the V gene TRBV7-2, with TRBD2 matching 12 bases. The V gene end was trimmed by 5 bases and the J gene end by 4 bases; junction bases not matched to a gene: 6. CDR3 length: 16 residues. Per germline, CDR1 SGHTA and CDR2 FQGNSA. The CDR3 nucleotides read TGTGCCAGCAGCCTGACTAGCGGGGGTCGATACAATGAGCAGTTCTTC. It codes for CASSLTSGGRYNEQFF. Supplemented by reference TRBV7-2 and TRBJ2-1, the full variable domain reads GAGVSQSPSNKVTEKGKDVELRCDPISGHTALYWYRQSLGQGLEFLIYFQGNSAPDKSGLPSDRFSAERTGGSVSTLTIQRTQQEDSAVYLCASSLTSGGRYNEQFFGPGTRLTVL.

The V gene is TRBV2, the J gene TRBJ2-1; D remains unclear. The CDR3 extends over 14 amino acids. Trimming left V 4 bases short and J 0 bases short, with 7 bases between. In germline, CDR1 is SNHLY, CDR2 FYNNEI. The CDR3 DNA sequence: TGTGCCAGCAGTGTAACTCACTCCTACAATGAGCAGTTCTTC. Translating it yields CASSVTHSYNEQFF.

Ten or more counts support this clonotype. The chain has TRBV6-2 or TRBV6-3 and TRBJ2-1; weak D call: TRBD1 (5 bases). The germline gives CDR1 MNHEY, CDR2 SVGEGT. The CDR3 has 16 residues. V was trimmed by 0 bases and J by 3 bases, leaving 12 bases between them. DNA for the CDR3: TGTGCCAGCAGTTACTCAGAGGACATCTACTACAATGAGCAGTTCTTC. Translated: CASSYSEDIYYNEQFF.

This clonotype was counted ten times or more. DNA for the CDR3: TGTGCCAGTAGTAAACTCAGGGTTAGGAACACCGGGGAGCTGTTTTTT. Translating gives CASSKLRVRNTGELFF. This chain links TRBV19 with TRBJ2-2, with D possibly TRBD1 on 5 matching bases. Trimming pared 4 bases from V and 1 base from J, leaving 13 bases between. Germline V CDR1 and CDR2: LNHDA, SQIVND (reference sequence). CDR3 size: 16 residues.

This clonotype was counted at least ten times. CDR3 sequence reads: CASSLGPGTYEQYF. In DNA form, the CDR3 reads TGTGCCAGCAGCTTAGGACCAGGCACCTACGAGCAGTACTTC. The chain joins TRBV11-2 to TRBJ2-7; no definite D call. In germline, CDR1 is SGHAT, CDR2 FQNNGV. V was shortened by 1 base and J by 2 bases, with 9 bases between the two germline ends. This CDR3 comprises 14 residues.

Notes on this clonotype: A far larger clone is one base from this, pointing to a likely read error. The rearrangement links TRBV7-3 to TRBJ1-2, with 7 bases lining up with TRBD1. Germline V gives CDR1 SGHTA, CDR2 FQGTGA. The CDR3 spans 13 residues. Trimming took 3 bases from V and 7 from J; bases not matched to a gene: 5. CDR3 residues: CASSFDRVGGYTF. In DNA form, the CDR3 reads TGTGCCAGCAGCTTCGACAGGGTTGGTGGCTACACCTTC.